This is a list of T cell receptor beta chains from one sample in a study of T cell responses to AZD1222 COVID-19 vaccine. TCRdb's copy holds only in-frame clones and misses some; the assay was immunoSEQ multiplex PCR. This sample has some 69,000 clones, with around 78% found just once. The specimen was peripheral blood, collected 28 days after the second AZD1222 dose. These receptor sequences come from an adult who received the AZD1222 COVID-19 vaccine. Both conserved end residues are part of each CDR3. The order of the fields is J gene, CDR3 length, D gene, V gene, clone size, CDR3 protein, CDR3 DNA. D genes are given only for firm matches. Only part of the rows carry a size: once, few, many, or a class if the clone is expanded.

j_gene: TRBJ1-1; len: 14; d_gene: TRBD1; v_gene: TRBV9; abundance: NA; CDR3aa: CASSVAGQGTEAFF; CDR3nt: TGTGCCAGCAGCGTAGCGGGACAGGGCACTGAAGCTTTCTTT
j_gene: TRBJ2-2; len: 13; d_gene: NA; v_gene: TRBV6-4; abundance: NA; CDR3aa: CASSDDNTGELFF; CDR3nt: TGTGCCAGCAGTGACGACAACACCGGGGAGCTGTTTTTT
j_gene: TRBJ2-3; len: 13; d_gene: NA; v_gene: TRBV19; abundance: NA; CDR3aa: CASSAGATDTQYF; CDR3nt: TGTGCCAGTAGTGCGGGGGCGACAGATACGCAGTATTTT
j_gene: TRBJ1-1; len: 14; d_gene: NA; v_gene: TRBV18; abundance: NA; CDR3aa: CASSPGQKNTEAFF; CDR3nt: TGTGCCAGCTCACCCGGACAAAAGAACACTGAAGCTTTCTTT
j_gene: TRBJ1-2; len: 12; d_gene: NA; v_gene: TRBV7-9; abundance: NA; CDR3aa: CASNSGVNGYTF; CDR3nt: TGTGCCAGCAACTCCGGGGTCAATGGCTACACCTTC
j_gene: TRBJ2-2; len: 16; d_gene: TRBD1; v_gene: TRBV19; abundance: NA; CDR3aa: CASSIRQGVSAGELFF; CDR3nt: TGTGCCAGTAGTATCAGACAGGGTGTTTCGGCCGGGGAGCTGTTTTTT
j_gene: TRBJ1-6; len: 15; d_gene: NA; v_gene: TRBV2; abundance: medium-sized; CDR3aa: CASCVDAGYNSPLHF; CDR3nt: TGTGCCAGCTGTGTCGATGCAGGCTATAATTCACCCCTCCACTTT
j_gene: TRBJ1-2; len: 13; d_gene: NA; v_gene: TRBV2; abundance: once; CDR3aa: CASIPPGTRGYTF; CDR3nt: TGTGCCAGCATCCCCCCAGGGACACGGGGCTACACCTTC
j_gene: TRBJ1-4; len: 15; d_gene: NA; v_gene: TRBV3-1/TRBV3-2; abundance: NA; CDR3aa: CASSQGGTGGEKLFF; CDR3nt: TGTGCCAGCAGCCAAGGGGGGACCGGGGGAGAAAAACTGTTTTTT
j_gene: TRBJ1-1; len: 17; d_gene: NA; v_gene: TRBV27; abundance: NA; CDR3aa: CASSSGMRESPYTEAFF; CDR3nt: TGTGCCAGCAGTTCGGGCATGAGGGAGTCCCCTTACACTGAAGCTTTCTTT
j_gene: TRBJ1-2; len: 13; d_gene: NA; v_gene: TRBV10-3; abundance: once; CDR3aa: CAINRQSDYGYTF; CDR3nt: TGTGCCATCAACAGGCAGAGTGACTATGGCTACACCTTC
j_gene: TRBJ1-4; len: 15; d_gene: NA; v_gene: TRBV19; abundance: NA; CDR3aa: CASSPGTATNEKLFF; CDR3nt: TGTGCCAGTAGTCCAGGGACTGCAACTAATGAAAAACTGTTTTTT
j_gene: TRBJ1-1; len: 14; d_gene: NA; v_gene: TRBV6-5; abundance: NA; CDR3aa: CASTNSDGGPEAFF; CDR3nt: TGTGCCAGCACGAACTCTGATGGGGGGCCTGAAGCTTTCTTT
j_gene: TRBJ2-3; len: 14; d_gene: NA; v_gene: TRBV6-6; abundance: NA; CDR3aa: CASTPSVSTDTQYF; CDR3nt: TGTGCCAGCACCCCTAGCGTAAGCACAGATACGCAGTATTTT
j_gene: TRBJ2-7; len: 11; d_gene: NA; v_gene: TRBV30; abundance: NA; CDR3aa: CAWCGFDEQYF; CDR3nt: TGTGCCTGGTGTGGTTTCGACGAGCAGTACTTC
j_gene: TRBJ2-7; len: 14; d_gene: TRBD1; v_gene: TRBV10-2; abundance: NA; CDR3aa: CASSEEGTVYEQYF; CDR3nt: TGCGCCAGCAGTGAGGAGGGGACAGTATACGAGCAGTACTTC
j_gene: TRBJ1-5; len: 13; d_gene: NA; v_gene: TRBV11-2; abundance: NA; CDR3aa: CASSLGLGQPQHF; CDR3nt: TGTGCCAGCAGCTTAGGGTTAGGCCAGCCCCAGCATTTT
j_gene: TRBJ1-3; len: 15; d_gene: NA; v_gene: TRBV19; abundance: NA; CDR3aa: CASSTKGAGGNTIYF; CDR3nt: TGTGCCAGTAGTACGAAAGGGGCCGGAGGAAACACCATATATTTT
j_gene: TRBJ2-7; len: 15; d_gene: NA; v_gene: TRBV11-2; abundance: NA; CDR3aa: CASSLDSQGLEEQYF; CDR3nt: TGTGCCAGCAGCTTAGATTCCCAGGGCTTGGAGGAGCAGTACTTC
j_gene: TRBJ2-1; len: 14; d_gene: TRBD2; v_gene: TRBV14; abundance: NA; CDR3aa: CASSQDKGLAGQFF; CDR3nt: TGTGCCAGCAGCCAAGATAAGGGGCTAGCGGGGCAGTTCTTC
j_gene: TRBJ2-3; len: 14; d_gene: NA; v_gene: TRBV7-9; abundance: few; CDR3aa: CASSLDRSTDTQYF; CDR3nt: TGTGCCAGCAGCTTAGATCGCAGCACAGATACGCAGTATTTT
j_gene: TRBJ2-7; len: 13; d_gene: NA; v_gene: TRBV19; abundance: NA; CDR3aa: CASSTSRTYEQYF; CDR3nt: TGTGCCAGTAGTACTTCGAGGACCTACGAGCAGTACTTC
j_gene: TRBJ1-1; len: 14; d_gene: NA; v_gene: TRBV5-1; abundance: NA; CDR3aa: CASVANRADTEAFF; CDR3nt: TGCGCCAGCGTAGCTAACAGGGCGGACACTGAAGCTTTCTTT
j_gene: TRBJ1-4; len: 14; d_gene: TRBD1; v_gene: TRBV18; abundance: NA; CDR3aa: CASSPAGTAEKLFF; CDR3nt: TGTGCCAGCTCACCTGCCGGGACAGCTGAAAAACTGTTTTTT
j_gene: TRBJ1-3; len: 16; d_gene: TRBD1; v_gene: TRBV7-8; abundance: NA; CDR3aa: CASSPRQGATGNTIYF; CDR3nt: TGTGCCAGCAGCCCCCGACAGGGAGCAACAGGAAACACCATATATTTT
j_gene: TRBJ2-2; len: 13; d_gene: NA; v_gene: TRBV12-3/TRBV12-4; abundance: NA; CDR3aa: CASSSHGTGELFF; CDR3nt: TGTGCCAGCAGTTCACACGGGACCGGGGAGCTGTTTTTT
j_gene: TRBJ1-2; len: 15; d_gene: NA; v_gene: TRBV3-1/TRBV3-2; abundance: NA; CDR3aa: CASSQGPAQSYGYTF; CDR3nt: TGTGCCAGCAGCCAAGGGCCAGCCCAATCCTATGGCTACACCTTC
j_gene: TRBJ1-2; len: 12; d_gene: NA; v_gene: TRBV27; abundance: NA; CDR3aa: CASSPRGYGYTF; CDR3nt: TGTGCCAGCAGCCCCCGGGGATATGGCTACACCTTC
j_gene: TRBJ1-5; len: 15; d_gene: NA; v_gene: TRBV24-1; abundance: NA; CDR3aa: CATSEGGRGNQPQHF; CDR3nt: TGTGCCACCAGTGAGGGGGGTCGAGGCAATCAGCCCCAGCATTTT
j_gene: TRBJ2-7; len: 13; d_gene: NA; v_gene: TRBV19; abundance: NA; CDR3aa: CASSITVTYEQYF; CDR3nt: TGTGCCAGTAGTATCACCGTTACCTACGAGCAGTACTTC
j_gene: TRBJ2-7; len: 10; d_gene: NA; v_gene: TRBV6-5; abundance: NA; CDR3aa: CASRIREQYF; CDR3nt: TGTGCCAGCAGGATACGCGAGCAGTACTTC
j_gene: TRBJ1-1; len: 13; d_gene: NA; v_gene: TRBV7-9; abundance: NA; CDR3aa: CASGAPNSPEAFF; CDR3nt: TGTGCCAGCGGGGCCCCAAATAGTCCTGAAGCTTTCTTT
j_gene: TRBJ2-7; len: 12; d_gene: NA; v_gene: TRBV25-1; abundance: many; CDR3aa: CASSVGVDEQYF; CDR3nt: TGTGCCAGCAGTGTAGGGGTGGACGAGCAGTACTTC
j_gene: TRBJ1-6; len: 14; d_gene: NA; v_gene: TRBV5-1; abundance: once; CDR3aa: CASSPRTDGSPLHF; CDR3nt: TGCGCCAGCAGCCCCCGAACAGACGGTTCACCCCTCCACTTT
j_gene: TRBJ2-7; len: 10; d_gene: NA; v_gene: TRBV7-9; abundance: once; CDR3aa: CATKMGEQYF; CDR3nt: TGTGCCACAAAAATGGGGGAGCAGTACTTC
j_gene: TRBJ2-5; len: 13; d_gene: NA; v_gene: TRBV5-4; abundance: NA; CDR3aa: CASSFSGTETQYF; CDR3nt: TGTGCCAGCAGCTTTTCAGGGACGGAGACCCAGTACTTC
j_gene: TRBJ2-7; len: 12; d_gene: NA; v_gene: TRBV7-8; abundance: NA; CDR3aa: CASSFSPEEQYF; CDR3nt: TGTGCCAGCAGCTTTTCCCCTGAGGAGCAGTACTTC
j_gene: TRBJ2-7; len: 15; d_gene: TRBD2; v_gene: TRBV5-6; abundance: few; CDR3aa: CASSLELAGVWEQYF; CDR3nt: TGTGCCAGCAGCTTGGAATTAGCGGGAGTATGGGAGCAGTACTTC
j_gene: TRBJ1-1; len: 15; d_gene: TRBD1; v_gene: TRBV5-1; abundance: NA; CDR3aa: CASSSSRQGRTEAFF; CDR3nt: TGCGCCAGCAGCTCAAGCCGACAGGGGCGCACTGAAGCTTTCTTT
j_gene: TRBJ2-1; len: 14; d_gene: TRBD1; v_gene: TRBV11-2; abundance: NA; CDR3aa: CASSPPVGQMEQFF; CDR3nt: TGTGCCAGCAGCCCCCCCGTGGGACAGATGGAGCAGTTCTTC
j_gene: TRBJ1-2; len: 18; d_gene: TRBD1; v_gene: TRBV9; abundance: NA; CDR3aa: CASSVDPRTGEESYGYTF; CDR3nt: TGTGCCAGCAGCGTAGACCCCAGGACAGGGGAGGAAAGCTATGGCTACACCTTC
j_gene: TRBJ2-7; len: 14; d_gene: TRBD2; v_gene: TRBV6-1; abundance: NA; CDR3aa: CASSEWGRAYEQYF; CDR3nt: TGTGCCAGCAGTGAATGGGGGAGGGCCTACGAGCAGTACTTC
j_gene: TRBJ2-7; len: 13; d_gene: NA; v_gene: TRBV13; abundance: NA; CDR3aa: CASSLEAANEQYF; CDR3nt: TGTGCCAGCAGCTTAGAGGCGGCAAACGAGCAGTACTTC
j_gene: TRBJ1-6; len: 14; d_gene: TRBD1; v_gene: TRBV12-5; abundance: NA; CDR3aa: CASGLEDRVSPLHF; CDR3nt: TGTGCTAGTGGTTTGGAGGACAGGGTTTCACCCCTCCACTTT
j_gene: TRBJ2-3; len: 15; d_gene: NA; v_gene: TRBV19; abundance: NA; CDR3aa: CASSISTGRGDTQYF; CDR3nt: TGTGCCAGTAGTATATCAACAGGGCGAGGAGATACGCAGTATTTT
j_gene: TRBJ2-1; len: 15; d_gene: NA; v_gene: TRBV13; abundance: NA; CDR3aa: CASSQRAFSYNEQFF; CDR3nt: TGTGCCAGCAGCCAGAGGGCGTTCTCCTACAATGAGCAGTTCTTC
j_gene: TRBJ1-2; len: 14; d_gene: NA; v_gene: TRBV29-1; abundance: NA; CDR3aa: CSVEGRGANYGYTF; CDR3nt: TGCAGCGTTGAAGGCAGGGGAGCTAACTATGGCTACACCTTC
j_gene: TRBJ1-2; len: 14; d_gene: TRBD1; v_gene: TRBV7-3; abundance: NA; CDR3aa: CASSPGQGANGYTF; CDR3nt: TGTGCCAGCAGCCCAGGACAGGGGGCGAATGGCTACACCTTC
j_gene: TRBJ2-5; len: 13; d_gene: NA; v_gene: TRBV12-3/TRBV12-4; abundance: NA; CDR3aa: CASSHRLRETQYF; CDR3nt: TGTGCCAGCAGTCATCGACTAAGAGAGACCCAGTACTTC
j_gene: TRBJ1-1; len: 18; d_gene: TRBD1; v_gene: TRBV7-9; abundance: many; CDR3aa: CASRFPRDSRYSNTEAFF; CDR3nt: TGTGCCAGCAGGTTCCCCCGGGACAGCCGATATTCGAACACTGAAGCTTTCTTT
j_gene: TRBJ2-7; len: 13; d_gene: NA; v_gene: TRBV5-1; abundance: NA; CDR3aa: CASSLDRDHEQYF; CDR3nt: TGCGCCAGCAGCTTGGACAGGGACCACGAGCAGTACTTC
j_gene: TRBJ2-7; len: 16; d_gene: TRBD1; v_gene: TRBV18; abundance: NA; CDR3aa: CASSSPGQGASYEQYF; CDR3nt: TGTGCCAGCTCATCTCCGGGACAGGGGGCATCCTACGAGCAGTACTTC
j_gene: TRBJ1-3; len: 16; d_gene: NA; v_gene: TRBV11-2; abundance: NA; CDR3aa: CASGTGVGFSGNTIYF; CDR3nt: TGTGCCAGCGGGACTGGAGTTGGCTTCTCTGGAAACACCATATATTTT
j_gene: TRBJ2-7; len: 15; d_gene: NA; v_gene: TRBV11-2; abundance: few; CDR3aa: CASSYSTGSSYEQYF; CDR3nt: TGTGCCAGCAGCTATTCTACAGGTTCCTCCTACGAGCAGTACTTC